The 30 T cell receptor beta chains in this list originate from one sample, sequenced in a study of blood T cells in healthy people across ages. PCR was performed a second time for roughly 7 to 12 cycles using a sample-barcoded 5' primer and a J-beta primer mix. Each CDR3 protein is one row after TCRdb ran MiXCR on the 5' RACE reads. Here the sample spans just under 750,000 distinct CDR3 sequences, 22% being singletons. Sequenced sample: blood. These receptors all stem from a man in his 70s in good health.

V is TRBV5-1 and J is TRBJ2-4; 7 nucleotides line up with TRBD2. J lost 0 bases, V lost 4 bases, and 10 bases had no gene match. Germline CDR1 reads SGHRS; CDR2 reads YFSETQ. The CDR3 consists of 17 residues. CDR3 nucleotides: TGCGCCAGCAGCCCGGGACTATCACCCAAAGCCAAAAACATTCAGTACTTC. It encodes CASSPGLSPKAKNIQYF.

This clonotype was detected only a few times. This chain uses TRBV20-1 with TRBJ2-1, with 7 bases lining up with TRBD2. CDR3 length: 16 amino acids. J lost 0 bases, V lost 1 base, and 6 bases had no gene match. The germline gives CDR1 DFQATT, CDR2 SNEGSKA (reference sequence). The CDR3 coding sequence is TGCAGTGCTAGAGTTGCTAGCGGTAGCTCCTACAATGAGCAGTTCTTC. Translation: CSARVASGSSYNEQFF.

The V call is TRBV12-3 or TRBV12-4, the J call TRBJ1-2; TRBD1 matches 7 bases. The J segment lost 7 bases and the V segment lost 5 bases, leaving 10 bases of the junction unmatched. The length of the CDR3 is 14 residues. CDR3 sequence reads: CASSRQGADRGYTF. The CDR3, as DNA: TGTGCCAGCAGTCGACAGGGAGCGGATCGTGGCTACACCTTC.

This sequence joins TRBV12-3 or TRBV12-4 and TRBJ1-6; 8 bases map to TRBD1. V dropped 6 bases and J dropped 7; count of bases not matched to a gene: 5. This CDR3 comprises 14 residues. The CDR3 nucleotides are TGTGCCAGCAGCATAGACAGGGGAAATTCACCCCTCCACTTT. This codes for CASSIDRGNSPLHF.

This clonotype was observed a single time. CDR3 protein: CASSIHRGVRTEAFF. CDR3 bases: TGTGCCAGTAGTATCCACAGGGGGGTTCGTACTGAAGCTTTCTTT. The chain links TRBV19 to TRBJ1-1, with 8 bases lining up with TRBD1. In germline, CDR1 is LNHDA, CDR2 SQIVND (reference sequence). This CDR3 is built from 15 residues. Trimming at V came to 3 bases and at J to 5 bases, leaving 8 bases not matched to a gene. Full variable domain (remainder filled in from reference TRBV19 and TRBJ1-1): DGGITQSPKYLFRKEGQNVTLSCEQNLNHDAMYWYRQDPGQGLRLIYYSQIVNDFQKGDIAEGYSVSREKKESFPLTVTSAQKNPTAFYLCASSIHRGVRTEAFFGQGTRLTVV.

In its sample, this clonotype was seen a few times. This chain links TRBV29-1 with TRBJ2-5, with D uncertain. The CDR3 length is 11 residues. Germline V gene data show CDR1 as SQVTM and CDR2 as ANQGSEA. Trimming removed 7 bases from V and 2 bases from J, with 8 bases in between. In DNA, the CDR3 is TGCAGCGCCCTTCTTCAAGAGACCCAGTACTTC. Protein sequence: CSALLQETQYF.

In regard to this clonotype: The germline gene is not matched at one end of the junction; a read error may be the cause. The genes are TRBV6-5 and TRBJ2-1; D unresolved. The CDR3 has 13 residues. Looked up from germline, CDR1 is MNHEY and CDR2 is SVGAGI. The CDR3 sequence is CASRARSTSEQFF. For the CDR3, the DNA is TGTGCCAGCAGGGCTCGTTCTACAAGTGAGCAGTTCTTT.

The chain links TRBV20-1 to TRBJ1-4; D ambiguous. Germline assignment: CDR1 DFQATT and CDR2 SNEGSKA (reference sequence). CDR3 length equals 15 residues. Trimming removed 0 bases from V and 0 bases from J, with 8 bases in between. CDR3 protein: CSARESLATNEKLFF. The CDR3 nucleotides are TGCAGTGCTAGAGAATCACTAGCAACTAATGAAAAACTGTTTTTT.

CDR3 residues: CASSAMGLAYNEQFF. The DNA of the CDR3 is TGTGCCAGCAGTGCCATGGGGCTTGCGTACAATGAGCAGTTCTTC. The rearrangement links TRBV2 to TRBJ2-1; possible D gene TRBD1, 5 bases. The CDR3 has 15 residues. Trimming pared 4 bases from V and 4 bases from J, leaving 14 bases between. Germline V gene lookup returns CDR1 SNHLY and CDR2 FYNNEI.

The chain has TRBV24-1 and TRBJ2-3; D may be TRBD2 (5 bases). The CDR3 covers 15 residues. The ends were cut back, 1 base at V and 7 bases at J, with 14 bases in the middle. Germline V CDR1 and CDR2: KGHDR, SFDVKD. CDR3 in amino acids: CATSDFRGAGNTQYF. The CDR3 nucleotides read TGTGCCACCAGTGATTTTCGGGGTGCAGGAAATACGCAGTATTTT.

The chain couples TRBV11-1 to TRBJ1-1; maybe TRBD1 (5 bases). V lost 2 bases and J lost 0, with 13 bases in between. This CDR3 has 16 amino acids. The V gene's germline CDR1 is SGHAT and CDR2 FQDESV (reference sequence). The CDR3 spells CASSLRSGLVNTEAFF. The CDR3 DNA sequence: TGTGCCAGCAGCTTAAGGTCAGGGCTGGTGAACACTGAAGCTTTCTTT.

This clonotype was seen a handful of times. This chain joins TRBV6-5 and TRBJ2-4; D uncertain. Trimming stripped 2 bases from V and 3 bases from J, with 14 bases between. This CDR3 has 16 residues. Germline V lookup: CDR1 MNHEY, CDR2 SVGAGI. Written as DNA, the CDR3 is TGTGCCAGCAGTTACGGAAGGGTTGGGGTCAAAAACATTCAGTACTTC. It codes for CASSYGRVGVKNIQYF.

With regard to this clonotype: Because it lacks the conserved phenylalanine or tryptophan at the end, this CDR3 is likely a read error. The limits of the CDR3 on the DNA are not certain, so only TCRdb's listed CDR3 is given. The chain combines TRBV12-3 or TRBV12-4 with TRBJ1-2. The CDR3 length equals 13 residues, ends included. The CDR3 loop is CASSPVESKGFSL.

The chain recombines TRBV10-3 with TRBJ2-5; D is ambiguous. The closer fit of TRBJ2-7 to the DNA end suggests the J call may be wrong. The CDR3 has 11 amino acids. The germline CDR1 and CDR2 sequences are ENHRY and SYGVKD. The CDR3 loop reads CAISASYEQYF. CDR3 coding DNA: TGTGCCATCAGTGCCTCCTACGAGCAGTACTTC.

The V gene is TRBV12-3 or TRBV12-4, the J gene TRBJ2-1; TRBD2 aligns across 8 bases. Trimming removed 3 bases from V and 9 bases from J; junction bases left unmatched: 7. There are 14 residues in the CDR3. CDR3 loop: CASSLGLVDSEQFF. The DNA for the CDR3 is TGTGCCAGCAGTTTGGGACTAGTAGATTCTGAGCAGTTCTTC.

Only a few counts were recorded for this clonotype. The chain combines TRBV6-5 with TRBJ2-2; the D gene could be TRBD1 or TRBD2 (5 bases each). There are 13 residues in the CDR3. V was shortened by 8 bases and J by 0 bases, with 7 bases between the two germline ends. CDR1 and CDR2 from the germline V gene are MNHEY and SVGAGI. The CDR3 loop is CASRDANTGELFF. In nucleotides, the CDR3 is TGTGCCAGCCGGGACGCGAACACCGGGGAGCTGTTTTTT.

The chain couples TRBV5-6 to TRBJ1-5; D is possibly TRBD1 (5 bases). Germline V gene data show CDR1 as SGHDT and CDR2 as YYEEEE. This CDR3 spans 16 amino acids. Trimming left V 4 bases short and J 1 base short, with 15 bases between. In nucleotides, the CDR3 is TGTGCCAGCAGCCAGGAGGGACTTTTCAGCAATCAGCCCCAGCATTTT. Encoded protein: CASSQEGLFSNQPQHF. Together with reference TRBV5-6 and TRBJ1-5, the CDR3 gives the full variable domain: DAGVTQSPTHLIKTRGQQVTLRCSPKSGHDTVSWYQQALGQGPQFIFQYYEEEERQRGNFPDRFSGHQFPNYSSELNVNALLLGDSALYLCASSQEGLFSNQPQHFGDGTRLSIL.

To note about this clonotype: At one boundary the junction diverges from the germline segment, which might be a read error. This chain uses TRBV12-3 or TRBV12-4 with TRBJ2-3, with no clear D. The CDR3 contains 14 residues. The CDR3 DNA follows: TGTGCCAGCAGCGGTAGAGTGGGTGCAGATGCGCAGTATTTT. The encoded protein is CASSGRVGADAQYF.

CDR3 amino acids: CASSKSNGLQGASGQPQHF. The CDR3 nucleotides read TGTGCCAGCAGCAAATCTAATGGCCTCCAGGGAGCCTCAGGGCAGCCCCAGCATTTT. The V and J genes are TRBV21-1 and TRBJ1-5; the DNA was not used to check the table's D call, TRBD1. TRBV21-1 is designated a pseudogene. The CDR3 is made up of 19 amino acids.

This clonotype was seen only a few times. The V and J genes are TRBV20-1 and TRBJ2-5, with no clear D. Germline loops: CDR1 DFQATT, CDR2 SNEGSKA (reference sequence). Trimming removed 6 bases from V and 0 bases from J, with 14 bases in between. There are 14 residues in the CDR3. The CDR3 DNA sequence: TGCAGTGCCTCCAACTTCGGGTACCAAGAGACCCAGTACTTC. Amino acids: CSASNFGYQETQYF.

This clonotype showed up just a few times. Here the CDR3 reads CASKGVRTTNTGELFF. CDR3 nucleotide sequence: TGTGCCAGCAAGGGAGTAAGGACAACGAACACCGGGGAGCTGTTTTTT. The J gene is TRBJ2-2, the V gene TRBV12-3 or TRBV12-4; D tentatively reads TRBD1 or TRBD2 (5 bases each). The length of the CDR3 is 16 residues. Deletions cut 7 bases from V and 0 bases from J, with 15 bases between.

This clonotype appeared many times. CDR3 protein: CSARGQFLNSPLHF. In DNA form, the CDR3 reads TGCAGTGCGAGGGGGCAGTTTCTTAATTCACCCCTCCACTTT. V usage is TRBV20-1 and J usage is TRBJ1-6; TRBD1 matches 7 bases. This CDR3 is 14 amino acids long. V lost 6 bases, J lost 6 bases, and 8 bases stayed unmatched. Germline CDR1 and CDR2: DFQATT and SNEGSKA (reference sequence).

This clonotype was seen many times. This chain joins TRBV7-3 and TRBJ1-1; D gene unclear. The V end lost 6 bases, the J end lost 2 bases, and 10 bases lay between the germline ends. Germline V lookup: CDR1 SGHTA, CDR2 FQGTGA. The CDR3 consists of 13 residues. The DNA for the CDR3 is TGTGCCAGCAGGTTTACTGGTAACACTGAAGCTTTCTTT. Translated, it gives CASRFTGNTEAFF.

Written as DNA, the CDR3 is TGTGCCAGCAGCCTTCCCCATCCGAACACTGAAGCTTTCTTT. Translation: CASSLPHPNTEAFF. The V call is TRBV3-1, the J call TRBJ1-1; D is uncertain. The V and J ends lost 4 bases and 1 base respectively, with 10 bases between them. Germline CDR1 LGHDT, CDR2 YNNKEL (reference sequence). The CDR3 totals 14 residues.

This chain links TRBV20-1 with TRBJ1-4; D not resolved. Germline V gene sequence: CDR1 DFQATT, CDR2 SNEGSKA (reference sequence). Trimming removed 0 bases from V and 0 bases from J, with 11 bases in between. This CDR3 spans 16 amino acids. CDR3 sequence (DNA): TGCAGTGCTAGAGATCGGGCAGTTGCAACTAATGAAAAACTGTTTTTT. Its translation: CSARDRAVATNEKLFF.

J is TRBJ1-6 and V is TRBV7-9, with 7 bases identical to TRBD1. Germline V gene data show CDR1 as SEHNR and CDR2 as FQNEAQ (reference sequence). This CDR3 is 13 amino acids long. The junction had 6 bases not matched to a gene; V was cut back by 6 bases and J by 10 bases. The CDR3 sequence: CASRDDRDSPLHF. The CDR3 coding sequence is TGTGCCAGCAGGGACGACAGGGACTCACCCCTCCACTTT.

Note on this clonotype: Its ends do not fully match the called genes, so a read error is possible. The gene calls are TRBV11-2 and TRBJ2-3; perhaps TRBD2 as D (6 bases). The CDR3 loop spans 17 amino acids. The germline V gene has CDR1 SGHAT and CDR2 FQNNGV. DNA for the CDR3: TGTGCCAACAGCTTATGGGCGGGGCAACTTAGCACAGATACGCAGTATTTT. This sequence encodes CANSLWAGQLSTDTQYF.

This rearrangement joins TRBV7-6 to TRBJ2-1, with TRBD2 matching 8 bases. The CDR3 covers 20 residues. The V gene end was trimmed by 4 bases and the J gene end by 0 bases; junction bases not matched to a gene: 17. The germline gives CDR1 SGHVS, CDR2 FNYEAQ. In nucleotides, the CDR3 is TGTGCCAGCAGCTCCTTTAGCGGGAAAGCAATCTTAGGCTCCTACAATGAGCAGTTCTTC. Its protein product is CASSSFSGKAILGSYNEQFF. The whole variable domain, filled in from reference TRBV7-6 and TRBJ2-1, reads GAGVSQSPRYKVTKRGQDVALRCDPISGHVSLYWYRQALGQGPEFLTYFNYEAQQDKSGLPNDRFSAERPEGSISTLTIQRTEQRDSAMYRCASSSFSGKAILGSYNEQFFGPGTRLTVL.

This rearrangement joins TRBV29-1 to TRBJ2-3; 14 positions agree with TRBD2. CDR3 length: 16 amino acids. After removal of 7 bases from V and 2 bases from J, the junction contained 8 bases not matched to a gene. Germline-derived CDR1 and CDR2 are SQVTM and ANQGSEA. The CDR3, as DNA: TGCAGCGCCTGGGGACTAGCGGGAGCCTCCACAGATACGCAGTATTTT. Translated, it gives CSAWGLAGASTDTQYF.

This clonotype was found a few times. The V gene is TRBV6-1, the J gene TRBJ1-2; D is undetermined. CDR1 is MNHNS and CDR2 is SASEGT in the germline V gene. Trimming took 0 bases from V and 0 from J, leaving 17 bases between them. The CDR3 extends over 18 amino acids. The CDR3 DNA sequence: TGTGCCAGCAGTGAAGCGAAGTTTGTAGCGGGAGCTAACTATGGCTACACCTTC. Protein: CASSEAKFVAGANYGYTF.